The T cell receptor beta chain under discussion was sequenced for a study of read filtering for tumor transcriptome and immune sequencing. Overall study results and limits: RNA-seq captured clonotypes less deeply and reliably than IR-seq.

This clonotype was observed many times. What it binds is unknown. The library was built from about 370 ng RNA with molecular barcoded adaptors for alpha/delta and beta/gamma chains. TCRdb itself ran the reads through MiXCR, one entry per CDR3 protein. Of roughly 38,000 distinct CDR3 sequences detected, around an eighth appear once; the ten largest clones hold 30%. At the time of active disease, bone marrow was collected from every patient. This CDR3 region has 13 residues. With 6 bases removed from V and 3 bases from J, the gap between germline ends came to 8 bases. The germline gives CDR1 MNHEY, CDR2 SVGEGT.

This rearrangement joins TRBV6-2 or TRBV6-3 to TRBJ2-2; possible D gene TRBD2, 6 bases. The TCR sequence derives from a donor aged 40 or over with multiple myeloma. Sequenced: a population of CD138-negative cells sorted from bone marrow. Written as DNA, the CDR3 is TGTGCCAGCAGAAGGGACTACACCGGGGAGCTGTTTTTT. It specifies CASRRDYTGELFF.